Below, 20 T cell receptor beta chains from the same sample are listed, as sequenced in a study of T cell responses to AZD1222 COVID-19 vaccine. The assay was immunoSEQ multiplex PCR, and TCRdb's table has in-frame clones only and misses some. This sample yields about 200,000 clones, of which approximately 92% are seen a single time; 1% to 1.5% belongs to the top ten. The source was peripheral blood, collected on day 0 of AZD1222 vaccination. The receptor source for this set is an adult in good health.

This chain joins TRBV25-1 and TRBJ2-7; possibly TRBD1 or TRBD2 for D (5 bases each). Per the germline V gene, CDR1 is MGHDK and CDR2 is SYGVNS. Between the trimmed V and J ends, which lost 6 bases and 6 bases, there was a span of 12 bases. The CDR3 is 12 amino acids. CDR3: CASRGTDGEQYF. CDR3 sequence (DNA): TGTGCCAGCAGAGGGACGGACGGCGAGCAGTACTTC.

The chain combines TRBV25-1 with TRBJ2-3; 11 positions match TRBD1. Germline V lookup: CDR1 MGHDK, CDR2 SYGVNS. V was pared by 4 bases and J by 7 bases, with 4 bases of the junction left unmatched. The CDR3 totals 14 residues. DNA for the CDR3: TGTGCCAGCAGTGGGACAGGGGGCGCGAATACGCAGTATTTT. Translated, it gives CASSGTGGANTQYF.

This chain uses TRBV6-5 with TRBJ1-1; TRBD1 might be the D (6 bases). The CDR3 sequence is 14 residues long. Trimming cost V 5 bases and J 4 bases, with 14 bases left between them. CDR1 is MNHEY, CDR2 SVGAGI, per germline. In DNA form, the CDR3 reads TGTGCCAGCAGTCACCCAACAGGGCCCACTGAAGCTTTCTTT. It is translated as CASSHPTGPTEAFF.

This clone was seen a handful of times. The chain recombines TRBV11-2 with TRBJ1-1; D is undetermined. This CDR3 spans 13 amino acids. Germline V lookup: CDR1 SGHAT, CDR2 FQNNGV. The V gene lost 1 base and the J gene lost 6 bases, with 9 bases spanning the gap. CDR3 coding DNA: TGTGCCAGCAGCTTAGTACGTGACCCTGAAGCTTTCTTT. This encodes CASSLVRDPEAFF.

The chain recombines TRBV10-3 with TRBJ1-4; TRBD1 matches at 8 bases. Trimming at V came to 2 bases and at J to 5 bases, leaving 4 bases not matched to a gene. CDR1 is ENHRY and CDR2 is SYGVKD in the germline V gene. The CDR3 sequence is 15 residues long. CDR3 bases: TGTGCCATCAGTGAGAGGACAGGGATAAATGAAAAACTGTTTTTT. Translation: CAISERTGINEKLFF.

The V and J genes are TRBV4-1 and TRBJ2-3; maybe TRBD2 (5 bases). The CDR3 spans 14 residues. Germline CDR1 reads MGHRA; CDR2 reads YSYEKL. Deletions cut 2 bases from V and 4 bases from J, with 10 bases between. CDR3 DNA: TGCGCCAGCAGCCAATACCGGGATCCAGATACGCAGTATTTT. The encoded protein is CASSQYRDPDTQYF.

The rearrangement links TRBV2 to TRBJ1-3; tentative D call: TRBD1 (5 bases). CDR3 length: 15 residues. From germline, CDR1 is SNHLY and CDR2 FYNNEI. Trimming pared 6 bases from V and 0 bases from J, leaving 12 bases between. The CDR3 DNA follows: TGTGCCAGCAGCTCCGACAGCCCCTCTGGAAACACCATATATTTT. It yields the protein CASSSDSPSGNTIYF.

This rearrangement joins TRBV19 to TRBJ1-1, with TRBD1 identical over 9 bases. The germline gives CDR1 LNHDA, CDR2 SQIVND (reference sequence). CDR3 length: 14 amino acids. V shed 6 bases and J 4 bases; nucleotides not matched to a gene: 6. CDR3 coding DNA: TGTGCCAGTAGGCCGGGACAGGGCGGCACTGAAGCTTTCTTT. Translated, it gives CASRPGQGGTEAFF. Based on the CDR3 plus reference TRBV19 and TRBJ1-1, the full variable domain is DGGITQSPKYLFRKEGQNVTLSCEQNLNHDAMYWYRQDPGQGLRLIYYSQIVNDFQKGDIAEGYSVSREKKESFPLTVTSAQKNPTAFYLCASRPGQGGTEAFFGQGTRLTVV.

This rearrangement joins TRBV18 to TRBJ2-2; D unresolved. V was clipped by 3 bases and J by 6 bases, with 14 bases between them. This CDR3 spans 15 amino acids. Germline loops: CDR1 KGHSH, CDR2 LQKENI. CDR3 protein: CASSPFPGRSGELFF. The CDR3 DNA follows: TGTGCCAGCTCACCTTTCCCCGGACGGTCCGGGGAGCTGTTTTTT.

This clone has a single count. V gene TRBV30 combines with J gene TRBJ2-2; TRBD2 matches 9 bases. V lost 3 bases to trimming and J lost 7 bases; unmatched junction nucleotides: 6. Germline V gene lookup returns CDR1 GTSNPN and CDR2 SVGIG (reference sequence). The CDR3 length is 14 residues. This CDR3 is CAWRASGEGGELFF. DNA of the CDR3: TGTGCCTGGAGGGCTAGCGGGGAGGGCGGGGAGCTGTTTTTT.

This sequence joins TRBV5-1 and TRBJ1-2, with a weak D call TRBD1 (6 bases). This CDR3 spans 14 amino acids. The ends were cut back, 4 bases at V and 0 bases at J, with 10 bases in the middle. The germline V gene encodes CDR1 SGHRS and CDR2 YFSETQ. The CDR3 loop reads CASSAGAANYGYTF. The CDR3 DNA follows: TGCGCCAGCAGCGCGGGGGCGGCTAACTATGGCTACACCTTC.

The chain carries TRBV30 and TRBJ1-6; D is unresolved. V gave up 3 bases and J gave up 4 bases, with 13 bases separating them. From germline, CDR1 is GTSNPN and CDR2 SVGIG (reference sequence). The CDR3 runs 15 residues. CDR3 bases: TGTGCCTGGAGCGCCGGCCAGGCGTATAATTCACCCCTCCACTTT. Encoded protein: CAWSAGQAYNSPLHF.

This chain links TRBV19 with TRBJ1-1; D uncertain. Germline-derived CDR1 and CDR2 are LNHDA and SQIVND (reference sequence). Trimming removed 3 bases at V and 5 bases at J, with 10 bases between. There are 13 residues in the CDR3. CDR3 amino acids: CASSMDWATEAFF. For the CDR3, the DNA is TGTGCCAGTAGTATGGACTGGGCTACTGAAGCTTTCTTT.

The genes are TRBV3-1 (or the pseudogene TRBV3-2) and TRBJ2-7, with D maybe TRBD2 (5 bases). The ends were cut back, 1 base at V and 7 bases at J, with 11 bases in the middle. The CDR3 length is 13 residues. The germline V gene encodes CDR1 LGHDT and CDR2 YNNKEL (reference sequence). For the CDR3, the DNA is TGTGCCAGCAGCCAAGTAGGGCGAGGGGAGCAGTACTTC. Amino acid sequence: CASSQVGRGEQYF.

J is TRBJ2-5 and V is TRBV5-4, with unresolved D. Germline V gives CDR1 SGHNT, CDR2 YYREEE (reference sequence). V was trimmed by 0 bases and J by 3 bases, leaving 6 bases between them. The CDR3 spans 13 residues. DNA for the CDR3: TGTGCCAGCAGCTTGGACCGAAAAGAGACCCAGTACTTC. This codes for CASSLDRKETQYF.

J is TRBJ1-4 and V is TRBV19; a possible D gene is TRBD1 (5 bases). With 7 bases removed from V and 7 bases from J, the gap between germline ends came to 13 bases. Germline assignment: CDR1 LNHDA and CDR2 SQIVND (reference sequence). The CDR3 has 13 residues. The CDR3 nucleotides read TGTGCCAGTAAGGGACTCGGGAGTGAAAAACTGTTTTTT. Translating gives CASKGLGSEKLFF.

V usage is TRBV5-1 and J usage is TRBJ2-5, with D perhaps matching TRBD2 (5 bases). Trimming shortened V by 4 bases and J by 2 bases, and 12 bases separated the two germline ends. CDR1 is SGHRS, CDR2 YFSETQ, per germline. There are 14 residues in the CDR3. In DNA form, the CDR3 reads TGCGCCAGCAGCGGAAATGGAGGACAAGAGACCCAGTACTTC. It translates to CASSGNGGQETQYF.

This chain links TRBV7-2 with TRBJ2-7; TRBD1 matches 7 bases. CDR3 length: 12 amino acids. From germline, CDR1 is SGHTA and CDR2 FQGNSA. The ends lost 2 bases at V and 5 bases at J; junction bases unmatched: 0. The CDR3 is CASSLQGDEQYF. In nucleotides, the CDR3 is TGTGCCAGCAGCTTACAGGGGGACGAGCAGTACTTC.

V usage is TRBV28 and J usage is TRBJ1-2; D is unresolved. The CDR3 consists of 16 residues. Germline V lookup: CDR1 MDHEN, CDR2 SYDVKM. The V and J ends lost 4 bases and 4 bases respectively, with 19 bases between them. The CDR3 loop reads CASSSALWEGGYGYTF. CDR3 bases: TGTGCCAGCAGTTCGGCCCTCTGGGAAGGTGGCTATGGCTACACCTTC.

This chain connects TRBV19 to TRBJ1-5, with D possibly TRBD1 on 6 matching bases. The CDR3 consists of 15 residues. The V gene lost 7 bases and the J gene lost 6 bases, with 19 bases spanning the gap. Germline-derived CDR1 and CDR2 are LNHDA and SQIVND (reference sequence). This CDR3 is CASTATQGTGQPQHF. The CDR3 DNA reads as TGTGCCAGTACCGCTACTCAGGGGACGGGTCAGCCCCAGCATTTT.